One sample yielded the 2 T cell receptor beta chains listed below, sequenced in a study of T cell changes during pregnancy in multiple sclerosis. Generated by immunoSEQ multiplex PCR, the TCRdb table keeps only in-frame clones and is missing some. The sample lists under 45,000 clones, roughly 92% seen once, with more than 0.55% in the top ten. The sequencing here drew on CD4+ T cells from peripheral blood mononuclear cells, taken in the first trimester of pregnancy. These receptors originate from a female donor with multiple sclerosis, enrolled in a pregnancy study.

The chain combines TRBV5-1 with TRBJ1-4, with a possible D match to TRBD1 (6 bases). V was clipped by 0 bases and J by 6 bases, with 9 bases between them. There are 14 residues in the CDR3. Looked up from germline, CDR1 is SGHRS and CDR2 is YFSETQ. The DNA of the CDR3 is TGCGCCAGCAGCTTGGGGGGGCTGGATGAAAAACTGTTTTTT. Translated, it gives CASSLGGLDEKLFF.

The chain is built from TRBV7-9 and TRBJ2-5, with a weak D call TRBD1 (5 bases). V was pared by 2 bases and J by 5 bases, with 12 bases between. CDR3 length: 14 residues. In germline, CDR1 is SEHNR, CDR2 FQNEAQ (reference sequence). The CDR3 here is CASSLFAGIETQYF. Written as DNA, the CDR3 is TGTGCCAGCAGCTTATTTGCAGGGATCGAGACCCAGTACTTC.